The TCR beta chain under discussion was sequenced for a study of blood T cell repertoires in COVID-19. Background on the study: There were acute and convalescent COVID-19 samples, and they came from the United States, Italy and Spain. The analysed material was cDNA or gDNA that came from T cells, B-cell-depleted T cells, or PBMCs.

V lost 9 bases, J lost 2 bases, and 21 bases lay in between. Germline V gene lookup returns CDR1 LNHDA and CDR2 SQIVND (reference sequence). This CDR3 is built from 16 residues. In the original workflow: Amplifying reference gene primers gave estimates of nucleated cell counts. Assay used: immunoSEQ multiplex PCR; TCRdb lists only in-frame clones, some missing. The V and J calls and the clone size are those of that table, but D and trimming were determined from the DNA. The table lists 85,000 to 100,000 clones, approximately 83% of them singletons, with 3.8% in the top ten. The V and J genes are TRBV19 and TRBJ2-3; maybe TRBD2 (6 bases). The clonotype originates from a man in his 60s with acute or convalescent COVID-19. The sample taken for sequencing was peripheral blood. CDR3 bases: TGTGCCAGCTCCGATCCCCGCGGGGAAACCACAGATACGCAGTATTTT. Encoded protein: CASSDPRGETTDTQYF.